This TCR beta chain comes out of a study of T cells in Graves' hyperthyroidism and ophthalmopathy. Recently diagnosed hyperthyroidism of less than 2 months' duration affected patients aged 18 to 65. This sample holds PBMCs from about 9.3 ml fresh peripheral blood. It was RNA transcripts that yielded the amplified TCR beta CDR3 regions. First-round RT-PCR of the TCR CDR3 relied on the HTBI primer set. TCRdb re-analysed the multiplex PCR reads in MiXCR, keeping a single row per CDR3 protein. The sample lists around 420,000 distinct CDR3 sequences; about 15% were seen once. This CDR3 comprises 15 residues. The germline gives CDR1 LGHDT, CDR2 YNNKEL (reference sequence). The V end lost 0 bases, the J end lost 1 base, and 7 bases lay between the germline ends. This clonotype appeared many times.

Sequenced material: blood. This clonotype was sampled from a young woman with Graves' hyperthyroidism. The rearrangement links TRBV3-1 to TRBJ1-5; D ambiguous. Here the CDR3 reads CASSQDLGSNQPQHF. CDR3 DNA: TGTGCCAGCAGCCAAGATCTGGGGAGCAATCAGCCCCAGCATTTT.